This is a list of T cell receptor beta chains from one sample in a study of blood T cell repertoires in COVID-19. TCRdb's copy holds only in-frame clones and misses some; the assay was immunoSEQ multiplex PCR. Found here are roughly 34,000 clones, 90% of them singletons; the top ten hold roughly 42%. Input material: peripheral blood. Receptors originate from a man aged 60-69 years with active or convalescent COVID-19. Each CDR3 is given with its conserved first and last residue. A D gene is named only where the DNA matches it firmly. Clone sizes are given selectively: once, few, many, or a class where the clone is expanded.

cdr3_nt	cdr3_aa	j_call	clone_size	d_call	v_call
TGTGCCAGTAGTATTGCAGGGGTTAGCAATCAGCCCCAGCATTTT	CASSIAGVSNQPQHF	TRBJ1-5	.	.	TRBV19
TGCGCCGGGAGGGGCTCCTACAATGAGCAGTTCTTC	CAGRGSYNEQFF	TRBJ2-1	.	TRBD2	TRBV10-1
TGTGCCAGCTCCCTGGGGAGGACAGGGGCCTACGAGCAGTACTTC	CASSLGRTGAYEQYF	TRBJ2-7	few	TRBD1	TRBV27
TGTGCCAGCAGCCGCCGGCCAGGCGACTACAATGAGCAGTTCTTC	CASSRRPGDYNEQFF	TRBJ2-1	once	.	TRBV3-1/TRBV3-2
TGTGCCAGCAGCTTAGCGCGTCTTAGCCCCTACACAGATACGCAGTATTTT	CASSLARLSPYTDTQYF	TRBJ2-3	.	.	TRBV7-2
TGTGCCAGCCGCGTCTTCTGGGGCTACACCTTC	CASRVFWGYTF	TRBJ1-2	.	.	TRBV28
TGTGCCAGCAGCTTGGCCGCTACAGGGAATGAGCAGTTCTTC	CASSLAATGNEQFF	TRBJ2-1	.	.	TRBV5-5
TGTGCCAGCAGCTTAACGGGGAGATCAAATGAAAAACTGTTTTTT	CASSLTGRSNEKLFF	TRBJ1-4	.	.	TRBV7-3
TGTGCCAGCAGCCGGACAGGGAAGAGTTATGAAAAACTGTTTTTT	CASSRTGKSYEKLFF	TRBJ1-4	.	TRBD1	TRBV5-6
TGCAGTGCTAGTACCCCTCCCCAGGACTATGGCTACACCTTC	CSASTPPQDYGYTF	TRBJ1-2	.	.	TRBV20-1
TGTGCCAGCAGCTTGCAGGTAGCGGGCACAGATACGCAGTATTTT	CASSLQVAGTDTQYF	TRBJ2-3	.	.	TRBV5-4
TGTGCCACCTCCGTGGGGGCAGGGGAATACAATGAGCAGTTCTTC	CATSVGAGEYNEQFF	TRBJ2-1	.	.	TRBV24-1
TGTGCCAGCAGCTTAAATGCGGGAGGAGGCTACAATGAGCAGTTCTTC	CASSLNAGGGYNEQFF	TRBJ2-1	.	TRBD2	TRBV7-3
TGTGCCAGCAGCTTACAGGTTACCACAGATACGCAGTATTTT	CASSLQVTTDTQYF	TRBJ2-3	.	.	TRBV7-2
TGTGCCAGCAGCCAATCGTGGTTCGGCTATGGCTACACCTTC	CASSQSWFGYGYTF	TRBJ1-2	many	.	TRBV28
TGCGCCAGCAGCTTCGGGGAAGGTGGTCAGCCCCAGCATTTT	CASSFGEGGQPQHF	TRBJ1-5	.	.	TRBV5-1
TGTGCCATCAGTGAGTCTGTACAGGGGGGAAATAATTCACCCCTCCACTTT	CAISESVQGGNNSPLHF	TRBJ1-6	.	TRBD1	TRBV10-3
TGTGCCAGCAGCTTAGATCTAAGCGTTGCTAGCGCCTCCTACGAGCAGTACTTC	CASSLDLSVASASYEQYF	TRBJ2-7	.	.	TRBV11-2
TGTGCCAGCAGCCCCCGTGTGGGCCATACCTACGAGCAGTACTTC	CASSPRVGHTYEQYF	TRBJ2-7	.	.	TRBV7-2
TGTGCCACCAGTGATCGGGCAGGGAACTATGGCTACACCTTC	CATSDRAGNYGYTF	TRBJ1-2	.	.	TRBV24-1
TGCGCCAGCAGCTCCATGCGAAACACTGAAGCTTTCTTT	CASSSMRNTEAFF	TRBJ1-1	.	.	TRBV5-1
TGTGCCAGCAGTATAGCGGGACAGGGAATTTACGAGCAGTACTTC	CASSIAGQGIYEQYF	TRBJ2-7	few	.	TRBV7-2
TGTGCCAGCAGCTTGCAGGGGAATAATTCACCCCTCCACTTT	CASSLQGNNSPLHF	TRBJ1-6	.	.	TRBV7-8
TGTGCCAGCAGCTTGTGGGACTCTAATGAGCAGTTCTTC	CASSLWDSNEQFF	TRBJ2-1	.	.	TRBV5-4
TGTGCCAGCAGCCAAGGGGCTAGCGCCATTGAGTTCTTC	CASSQGASAIEFF	TRBJ2-1	once	.	TRBV7-9
TGCGCCAGCAGCTTGGGGGGACTAGCGGCCTACGAGCAGTACTTC	CASSLGGLAAYEQYF	TRBJ2-7	.	TRBD2	TRBV5-1
TGTGCCAGCAGCTTAGACCAGAATGAAAAACTGTTTTTT	CASSLDQNEKLFF	TRBJ1-4	.	.	TRBV7-6
TGTGCCAGCAGTGAAACGGTCAGACTTTCCACAGATACGCAGTATTTT	CASSETVRLSTDTQYF	TRBJ2-3	once	.	TRBV6-1
TGTGCCAGCAGCTTAGCTCTTTTCCGGGGGTCCACAGATACGCAGTATTTT	CASSLALFRGSTDTQYF	TRBJ2-3	.	.	TRBV7-9
TGTGCCAGCAATGCCGCGACAGGGGGGTATTATGGCTACACCTTC	CASNAATGGYYGYTF	TRBJ1-2	once	TRBD1	TRBV28
TGTGCCAGCAGTTTCTGGACAACGAAAAAGAACACTGAAGCTTTCTTT	CASSFWTTKKNTEAFF	TRBJ1-1	.	.	TRBV28
TGTGCCAGCAGCCTAAGGGGTAACACTGAAGCTTTCTTT	CASSLRGNTEAFF	TRBJ1-1	.	.	TRBV12-3/TRBV12-4
TGTGCCAGCAGCTTGGCTAGCGGGGATGCCTACGAGCAGTACTTC	CASSLASGDAYEQYF	TRBJ2-7	.	TRBD2	TRBV5-4
TGTGCCAGCAGCTTAATGGGGGCAGCGAACACAGATACGCAGTATTTT	CASSLMGAANTDTQYF	TRBJ2-3	.	.	TRBV11-1
TGTGCCAGCAGCCTAAGACCGGACAGGGCGGGCTATGGCTACACCTTC	CASSLRPDRAGYGYTF	TRBJ1-2	.	TRBD1	TRBV3-1/TRBV3-2
TGTGCCATCAGCACTGACAGGGTTCTAACCTATGGCTACACCTTC	CAISTDRVLTYGYTF	TRBJ1-2	once	TRBD1	TRBV10-3
TGTGCCAGCTCACCACTAGGGACAGAGTTGTATAGCAATCAGCCCCAGCATTTT	CASSPLGTELYSNQPQHF	TRBJ1-5	once	TRBD1	TRBV18
TGTGCCACCAGTGACCAATGGGCCCAGCAGCAGTACTTC	CATSDQWAQQQYF	TRBJ2-7	.	.	TRBV24-1
TGTGCCATCAGTGAGTCGGGCGGGGACTACGAGCAGTACTTC	CAISESGGDYEQYF	TRBJ2-7	.	.	TRBV10-3
TGTGCCAGCAGCCTACCGACTAGCGGGAGGTGGAACGAGCAGTACTTC	CASSLPTSGRWNEQYF	TRBJ2-7	.	TRBD2	TRBV11-2
TGTGCCAGCAGTTTGGGCCCAGTATATGGCTACACCTTC	CASSLGPVYGYTF	TRBJ1-2	.	.	TRBV6-2/TRBV6-3
TGTGCCAGTAGTATGTTTGGACAGGGAGGACCCCGACGAAAGGGGGAGACCCAGTACTTC	CASSMFGQGGPRRKGETQYF	TRBJ2-5	.	TRBD1	TRBV19
TGTGCCAGCAGTGTGCGACAGGGGGGTGGCAATCAGCCCCAGCATTTT	CASSVRQGGGNQPQHF	TRBJ1-5	.	TRBD1	TRBV2
TGTGCCAGCAGCTTAACGTTGGGGAGCTCCTACAATGAGCAGTTCTTC	CASSLTLGSSYNEQFF	TRBJ2-1	once	.	TRBV7-3
TGTGCCAGTAGTATAGGGACAGCGAACTATGGCTACACCTTC	CASSIGTANYGYTF	TRBJ1-2	.	.	TRBV19
TGTGCCAGCAGCTTAAGCAGGGGACACTATGGCTACACCTTC	CASSLSRGHYGYTF	TRBJ1-2	once	.	TRBV7-9
TGTGCCAGTAGTTGGGACAGATCCTTCGGGGGCTACACCTTC	CASSWDRSFGGYTF	TRBJ1-2	.	TRBD1	TRBV19
TGTGCCAGCAGCGCGACAGGGTTGGAGAACACTGAAGCTTTCTTT	CASSATGLENTEAFF	TRBJ1-1	.	TRBD1	TRBV11-1
TGTGCCAGCAGGCCTCGACTAGCGACAGAGACCCAGTACTTC	CASRPRLATETQYF	TRBJ2-5	.	TRBD2	TRBV6-6
TGTGCCAGCAGCTTGGCCCGGGGACTAGCGGGGGGGGCTAATGAGCAGTTCTTC	CASSLARGLAGGANEQFF	TRBJ2-1	.	TRBD2	TRBV5-4